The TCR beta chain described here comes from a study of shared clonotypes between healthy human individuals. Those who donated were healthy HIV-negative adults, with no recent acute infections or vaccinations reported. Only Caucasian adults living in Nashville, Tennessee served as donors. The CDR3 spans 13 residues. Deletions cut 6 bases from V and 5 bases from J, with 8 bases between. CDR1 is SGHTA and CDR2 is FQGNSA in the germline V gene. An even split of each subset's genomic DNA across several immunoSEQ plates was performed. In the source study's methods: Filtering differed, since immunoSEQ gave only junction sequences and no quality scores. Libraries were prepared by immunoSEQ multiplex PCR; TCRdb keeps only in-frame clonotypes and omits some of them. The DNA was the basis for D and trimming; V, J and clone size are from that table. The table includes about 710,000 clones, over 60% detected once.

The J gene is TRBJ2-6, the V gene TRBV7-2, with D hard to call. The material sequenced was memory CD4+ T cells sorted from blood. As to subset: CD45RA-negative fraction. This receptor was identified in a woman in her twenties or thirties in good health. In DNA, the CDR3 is TGTGCCAGCAGAGGTGTCTGGGCCAACGTCCTGACTTTC. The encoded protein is CASRGVWANVLTF.